The rows below give T cell receptor beta chains drawn from one sample of a study of beta chain features in type 1 diabetes. Data came from immunoSEQ multiplex PCR; TCRdb stores just in-frame clones and leaves some out. The table lists about 22,000 clones, less than 75% of them singletons. The material sequenced was stem cell memory CD4+ T cells from blood. These receptors were taken from a man younger than 30 with type 1 diabetes. Both conserved end residues are part of each CDR3. D genes are given only for firm matches. A clone size is listed for some rows: how often the clone was seen (once, few, many), or a class if it is expanded.

d_call	v_call	clone_size	j_call	cdr3_nt	cdr3_aa
TRBD2	TRBV7-2	.	TRBJ2-2	TGTGCCAGCGGACTAGCGGGAGCGGTCGGGGAGCTGTTTTTT	CASGLAGAVGELFF
.	TRBV19	.	TRBJ1-2	TGTGCCAGTAGCGCGGATAACTATGGCTACACCTTC	CASSADNYGYTF
TRBD1	TRBV18	.	TRBJ2-4	TGTGCCAGCTCACTGCTCTCAGGGGGCCGTGGAGGCATTCAGTACTTC	CASSLLSGGRGGIQYF
TRBD2	TRBV29-1	.	TRBJ2-1	TGCAGCGTATTAGCGGGAGCCGGTACTAATGAGCAGTTCTTC	CSVLAGAGTNEQFF
TRBD2	TRBV7-9	few	TRBJ2-7	TGTGCCAGCAGCTTAGTGGCTAGCGGGAGTGGCGAGCAGTACTTC	CASSLVASGSGEQYF
TRBD2	TRBV4-2	.	TRBJ2-5	TGTGCCAGCAGCCAAGTTAATAGAGCTAGCGGCGAGACCCAGTACTTC	CASSQVNRASGETQYF
.	TRBV5-1	.	TRBJ1-1	TGCGCCAGCAGCATTGGGTCTATAATCAGGGGCACTGAAGCTTTCTTT	CASSIGSIIRGTEAFF
TRBD1	TRBV29-1	.	TRBJ2-7	TGCAGCGTTGAAGGGATAGGGGGCGGCTCCTACGAGCAGTACTTC	CSVEGIGGGSYEQYF
TRBD1	TRBV7-9	few	TRBJ2-1	TGTGCCAGCAGCTTTGGCCAGGGGGCGGACAATGAGCAGTTCTTC	CASSFGQGADNEQFF
TRBD1	TRBV28	once	TRBJ1-3	TGTGCCAGCAGGCCCGGGACAGGTTGGAACACCATATATTTT	CASRPGTGWNTIYF
TRBD2	TRBV2	.	TRBJ2-3	TGTGCCAGCAAGCCGGGACTAGACACAGATACGCAGTATTTT	CASKPGLDTDTQYF
TRBD2	TRBV6-1	.	TRBJ2-1	TGTGCCAGCAGTGAGTCCACGACTAGCATCCACAATGAGCAGTTCTTC	CASSESTTSIHNEQFF
.	TRBV7-2	.	TRBJ2-3	TGTGCCAGCAGCTTACGTCTAGCTAGCACAGATACGCAGTATTTT	CASSLRLASTDTQYF
.	TRBV7-2	.	TRBJ2-5	TGTGCCAGCAGCTTACAGGGGGGAGCGGAGACCCAGTACTTC	CASSLQGGAETQYF
TRBD2	TRBV4-1	.	TRBJ2-1	TGCGCCAGCAGCCAAGAAAGAACTAGCGGATCCAATGAGCAGTTCTTC	CASSQERTSGSNEQFF
TRBD2	TRBV5-1	.	TRBJ2-5	TGCGCCAGCAGCTTGAGCGGGGGGGCCGGGGAGACCCAGTACTTC	CASSLSGGAGETQYF
TRBD2	TRBV28	.	TRBJ2-7	TGTGCCAGCAGTTCGCCGAGACTAGCGGGAGCCCACGAGCAGTACTTC	CASSSPRLAGAHEQYF
TRBD1	TRBV7-2	.	TRBJ2-7	TGTGCCAGCAGCTTGGGGACAGGTTCAAACGAGCAGTACTTC	CASSLGTGSNEQYF
.	TRBV19	.	TRBJ1-1	TGTGCCAGTATGAGGCCTTCCATGAACACTGAAGCTTTCTTT	CASMRPSMNTEAFF
.	TRBV7-2	.	TRBJ1-4	TGTGCCAGCAGCTTAGGCCACAGCTCAACTAATGAAAAACTGTTTTTT	CASSLGHSSTNEKLFF
TRBD2	TRBV19	.	TRBJ2-1	TGTGCCAGTAGAGAATGGAGTAGTTGGCTAGTGGGGGGGAAGCAGTTCTTC	CASREWSSWLVGGKQFF
TRBD2	TRBV5-1	.	TRBJ2-1	TGCGCCAGCAGCATTAGACCGGGACTAGCGGGGGTCAATGAGCAGTTCTTC	CASSIRPGLAGVNEQFF
.	TRBV28	.	TRBJ1-5	TGTGCCAGCAACGGGGGGGATTATAGCAATCAGCCCCAGCATTTT	CASNGGDYSNQPQHF
.	TRBV7-9	.	TRBJ2-3	TGTGCCAGCAGCGTCCTGGGCCTCACAGATACGCAGTATTTT	CASSVLGLTDTQYF
.	TRBV5-1	.	TRBJ2-7	TGCGCCAGCAGCTTGGCCGTGACACTTCAAACCTACGAGCAGTACTTC	CASSLAVTLQTYEQYF
TRBD1	TRBV6-5	once	TRBJ2-7	TGTGCCAGCAGTTACTCGGCAGGGGGCTACGAGCAGTACTTC	CASSYSAGGYEQYF
.	TRBV7-2	.	TRBJ2-2	TGTGCCAGCAGCTTATTCGGGGGGACAACGGGCGGGGAGCTGTTTTTT	CASSLFGGTTGGELFF
TRBD2	TRBV27	.	TRBJ2-1	TGTGCCAGCAGTTTTAGCGGGACTTACAATGAGCAGTTCTTC	CASSFSGTYNEQFF
TRBD1	TRBV4-3	medium-sized	TRBJ2-7	TGCGCCAGCAGCCAAGATTACTGGGACAGGGAGGGGAGAGACGAGCAGTACTTC	CASSQDYWDREGRDEQYF
TRBD2	TRBV6-5	few	TRBJ2-1	TGTGCCAGCAGTTACTCGATACTAGCGGGTTACAATGAGCAGTTCTTC	CASSYSILAGYNEQFF
TRBD2	TRBV30	few	TRBJ2-1	TGTGCCTGGAGTGTTGCGGGGAGGGCTATCGATGAGCAGTTCTTC	CAWSVAGRAIDEQFF
.	TRBV18	.	TRBJ1-1	TGTGCCAGCTCAGAAAAAAACCCGGGACAGAACACTGAAGCTTTCTTT	CASSEKNPGQNTEAFF
.	TRBV2	once	TRBJ2-2	TGTGCCAGCAGTAAGGAACAGAGCACCGGGGAGCTGTTTTTT	CASSKEQSTGELFF
.	TRBV5-4	once	TRBJ1-2	TGTGCCAGCAGCCTGGCCGGAGTCTATGGCTACACCTTC	CASSLAGVYGYTF
.	TRBV6-5	.	TRBJ1-1	TGTGCCAGCAGTGACCAGGGGAGTACTGAAGCTTTCTTT	CASSDQGSTEAFF
TRBD2	TRBV5-1	.	TRBJ2-3	TGCGCCAGCAGCTCGGGACTAGCGGTTCTCACAGATACGCAGTATTTT	CASSSGLAVLTDTQYF
.	TRBV7-2	.	TRBJ1-2	TGTGCCAGCAGCTTCCCGACAAGTGGCTACACCTTC	CASSFPTSGYTF
TRBD1	TRBV18	.	TRBJ2-7	TGTGCCAGCTCGGGACAGGGGGCGGAAGAGCAGTACTTC	CASSGQGAEEQYF
.	TRBV19	few	TRBJ2-6	TGTGCCAGTAATCAAGGGGTGGGGATCGGGGCCAACGTCCTGACTTTC	CASNQGVGIGANVLTF
.	TRBV2	.	TRBJ2-7	TGTGCCACCATGTCGCCCAGGTCCCCCTACGAGCAGTACTTC	CATMSPRSPYEQYF
TRBD1	TRBV18	.	TRBJ2-1	TGTGCCAGCTCAACCCGGGACAGGGCCTTCTTC	CASSTRDRAFF